This T cell receptor beta chain was obtained from a study of cytomegalovirus exposure and HLA in healthy donors. Worth noting for this clone: Antigen: not known.

The CDR3 runs 14 residues. V lost 7 bases, J lost 7 bases, and 8 bases stayed unmatched. Looked up from germline, CDR1 is MNHNY and CDR2 is SVGAGI (reference sequence). PCR primers comprised 60 Vbeta and 13 Jbeta primers. Clones were sequenced by immunoSEQ multiplex PCR, and TCRdb holds only the in-frame ones, with some missing. The table for this sample gives 100,000 to 150,000 clones. The study, taken as a whole, reports: For presence/absence analyses, sequencing depth was assumed to be roughly uniform across donors. In vitro data verified three CMV-associated chains as specific for CMV antigens.

This receptor was identified in a woman aged 40-49 years in good health and CMV-seropositive. The chain links TRBV6-6 to TRBJ1-2; TRBD1 aligns across 11 bases. Material for sequencing was PBMCs. DNA of the CDR3: TGTGCCAGCACCGAACTCGGGACAGGGGGTGGCTACACCTTC. The encoded protein is CASTELGTGGGYTF.